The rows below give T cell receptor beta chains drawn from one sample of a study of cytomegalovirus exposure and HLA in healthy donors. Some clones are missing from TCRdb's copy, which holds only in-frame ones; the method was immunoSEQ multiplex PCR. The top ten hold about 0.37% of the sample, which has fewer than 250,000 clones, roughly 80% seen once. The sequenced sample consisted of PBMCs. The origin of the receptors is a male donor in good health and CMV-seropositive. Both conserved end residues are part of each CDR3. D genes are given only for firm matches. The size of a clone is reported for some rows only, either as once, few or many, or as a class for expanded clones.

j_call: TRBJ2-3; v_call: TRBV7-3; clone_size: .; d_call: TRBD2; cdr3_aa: CASSLSEAGGTDTQYF; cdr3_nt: TGTGCCAGCAGCTTATCAGAAGCGGGAGGCACAGATACGCAGTATTTT
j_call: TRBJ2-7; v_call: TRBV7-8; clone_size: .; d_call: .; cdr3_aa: CASSLPPGLNEQYF; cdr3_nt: TGTGCCAGCAGCTTACCCCCAGGATTAAACGAGCAGTACTTC
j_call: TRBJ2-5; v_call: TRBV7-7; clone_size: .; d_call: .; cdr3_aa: CASSPGLIGAQETQYF; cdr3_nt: TGTGCCAGCAGCCCTGGGCTGATAGGGGCCCAAGAGACCCAGTACTTC
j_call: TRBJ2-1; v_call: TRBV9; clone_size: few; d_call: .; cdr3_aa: CASSVATGGDEQFF; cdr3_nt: TGTGCCAGCAGCGTAGCTACAGGAGGGGATGAGCAGTTCTTC
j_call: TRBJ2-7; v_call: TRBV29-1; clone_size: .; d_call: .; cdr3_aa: CSVANSGSSYEQYF; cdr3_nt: TGCAGCGTTGCGAATAGCGGTAGCTCCTACGAGCAGTACTTC
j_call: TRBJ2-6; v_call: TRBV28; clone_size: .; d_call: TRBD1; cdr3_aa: CASRPQTGTVFSGANVLTF; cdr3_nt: TGTGCCAGCAGGCCACAGACCGGGACAGTTTTTTCTGGGGCCAACGTCCTGACTTTC
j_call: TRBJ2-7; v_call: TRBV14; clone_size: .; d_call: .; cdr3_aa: CASSFTGQTYEQYF; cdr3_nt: TGTGCCAGCAGCTTCACGGGACAAACCTACGAGCAGTACTTC
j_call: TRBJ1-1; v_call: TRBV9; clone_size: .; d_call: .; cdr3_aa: CASSGGPVEGGRVLSGTEAFF; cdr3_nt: TGTGCCAGCAGCGGAGGCCCAGTAGAGGGGGGGAGGGTCTTAAGCGGGACTGAAGCTTTCTTT
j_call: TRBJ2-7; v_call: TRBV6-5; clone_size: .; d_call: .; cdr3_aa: CASSYSTGSGEQYF; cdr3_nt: TGTGCCAGCAGTTACTCGACAGGTTCCGGCGAGCAGTACTTC
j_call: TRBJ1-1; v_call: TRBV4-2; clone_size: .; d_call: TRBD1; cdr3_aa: CASSPTGVPEAFF; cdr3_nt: TGTGCCAGCAGCCCGACAGGGGTCCCTGAAGCTTTCTTT
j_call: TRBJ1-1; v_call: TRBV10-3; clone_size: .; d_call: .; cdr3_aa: CAISMDLEGVTEAFF; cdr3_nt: TGTGCCATCAGTATGGACCTGGAGGGAGTCACTGAAGCTTTCTTT
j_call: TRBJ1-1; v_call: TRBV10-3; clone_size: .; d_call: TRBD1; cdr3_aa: CAIIGQGGTEAFF; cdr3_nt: TGTGCCATCATTGGACAGGGCGGAACTGAAGCTTTCTTT
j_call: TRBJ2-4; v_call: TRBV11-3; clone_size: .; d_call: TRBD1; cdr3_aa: CASSYSGTGGTIQYF; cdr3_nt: TGTGCCAGCAGCTACTCCGGGACAGGCGGCACCATTCAGTACTTC
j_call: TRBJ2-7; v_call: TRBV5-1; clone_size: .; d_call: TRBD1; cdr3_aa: CASSGQGATYEQYF; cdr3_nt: TGCGCCAGCAGTGGACAGGGGGCGACCTACGAGCAGTACTTC
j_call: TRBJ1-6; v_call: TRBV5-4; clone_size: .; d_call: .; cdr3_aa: CASSPGPKTGSSYNSPLHF; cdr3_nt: TGTGCCAGCAGCCCCGGCCCAAAAACAGGGAGCTCCTATAATTCACCCCTCCACTTT
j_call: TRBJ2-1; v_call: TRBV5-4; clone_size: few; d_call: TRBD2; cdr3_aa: CASSLGPLATYNEQFF; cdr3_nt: TGTGCCAGCAGCTTGGGACCACTAGCGACTTACAATGAGCAGTTCTTC
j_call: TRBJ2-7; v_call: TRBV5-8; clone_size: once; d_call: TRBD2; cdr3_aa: CASSPAGLAVYEQYF; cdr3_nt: TGTGCCAGCAGTCCAGCCGGACTAGCGGTCTACGAGCAGTACTTC
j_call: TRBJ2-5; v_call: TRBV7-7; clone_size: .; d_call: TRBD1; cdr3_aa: CASSPNTGEWEETQYF; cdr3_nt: TGTGCCAGCTCTCCTAATACAGGGGAGTGGGAGGAGACCCAGTACTTC
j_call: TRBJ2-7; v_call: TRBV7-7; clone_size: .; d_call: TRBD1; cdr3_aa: CASSPTGAYEQYF; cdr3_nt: TGTGCCAGCAGCCCAACAGGGGCCTACGAGCAGTACTTC
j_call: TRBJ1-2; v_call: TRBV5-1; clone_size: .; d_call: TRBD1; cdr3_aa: CASSPSDRGPLNYGYTF; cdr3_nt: TGCGCCAGCAGCCCCTCAGACAGGGGTCCGCTCAACTATGGCTACACCTTC
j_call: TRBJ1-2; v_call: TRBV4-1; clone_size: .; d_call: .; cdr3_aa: CASSQDSTGYSVGYTF; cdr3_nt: TGCGCCAGCAGCCAAGATTCTACAGGGTATTCGGTAGGCTACACCTTC
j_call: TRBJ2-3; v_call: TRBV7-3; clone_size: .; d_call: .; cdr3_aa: CASSFSGPDTQYF; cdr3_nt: TGTGCCAGCAGCTTCTCAGGGCCAGATACGCAGTATTTT
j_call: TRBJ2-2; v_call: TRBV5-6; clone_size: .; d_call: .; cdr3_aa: CASSLTPTGELFF; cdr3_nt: TGTGCCAGCAGCCTAACTCCCACCGGGGAGCTGTTTTTT
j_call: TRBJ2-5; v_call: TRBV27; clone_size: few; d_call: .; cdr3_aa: CASSFNSGHTRETQYF; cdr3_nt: TGTGCCAGCAGTTTTAACAGCGGTCACACGAGGGAGACCCAGTACTTC
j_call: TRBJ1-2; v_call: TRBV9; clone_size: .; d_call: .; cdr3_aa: CASSGVNPANYGYTF; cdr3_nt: TGTGCCAGCAGCGGCGTTAATCCGGCTAACTATGGCTACACCTTC
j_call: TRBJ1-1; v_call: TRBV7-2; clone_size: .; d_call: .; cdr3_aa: CASSYFGTEAFF; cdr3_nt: TGTGCCAGCAGCTATTTCGGGACTGAAGCTTTCTTT
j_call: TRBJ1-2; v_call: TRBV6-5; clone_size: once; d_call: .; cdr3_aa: CASSYRQYYGYTF; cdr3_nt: TGTGCCAGCAGTTACAGACAGTACTATGGCTACACCTTC
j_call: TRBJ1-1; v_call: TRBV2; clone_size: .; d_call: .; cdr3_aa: CASSEARSSGEAFF; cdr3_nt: TGTGCCAGCAGTGAAGCGCGGAGTTCCGGTGAAGCTTTCTTT
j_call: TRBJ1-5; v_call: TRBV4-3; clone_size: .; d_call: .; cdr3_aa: CASSQVAWHQPQHF; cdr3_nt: TGCGCCAGCAGCCAAGTTGCTTGGCATCAGCCCCAGCATTTT
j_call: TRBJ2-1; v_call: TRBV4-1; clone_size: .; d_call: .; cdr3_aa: CASSQAPPGDEQFF; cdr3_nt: TGCGCCAGCAGCCAAGCCCCCCCGGGGGATGAGCAGTTCTTC
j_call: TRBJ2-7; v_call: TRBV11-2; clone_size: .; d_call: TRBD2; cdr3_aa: CASSPRTSGPLYEQYF; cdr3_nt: TGTGCCAGCAGCCCGCGGACTAGCGGGCCTCTCTACGAGCAGTACTTC
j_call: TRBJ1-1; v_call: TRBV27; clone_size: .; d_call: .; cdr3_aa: CASSYREGTEAFF; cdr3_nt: TGTGCCAGCAGTTACAGGGAAGGCACTGAAGCTTTCTTT
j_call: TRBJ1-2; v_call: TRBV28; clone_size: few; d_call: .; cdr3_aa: CASTSGQKTYGYTF; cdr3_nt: TGTGCCAGCACCAGCGGACAGAAAACCTATGGCTACACCTTC
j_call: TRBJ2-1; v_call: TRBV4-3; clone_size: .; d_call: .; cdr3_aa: CASSRHGGSQGNEQFF; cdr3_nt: TGCGCCAGCAGCCGACACGGCGGTAGCCAGGGCAATGAGCAGTTCTTC
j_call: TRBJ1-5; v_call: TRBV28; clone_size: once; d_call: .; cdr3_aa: CASRIGGDYQPQHF; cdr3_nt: TGTGCCAGCAGGATAGGAGGGGACTACCAGCCCCAGCATTTT
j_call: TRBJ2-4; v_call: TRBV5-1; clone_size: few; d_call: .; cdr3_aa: CASSVVPGENIQYF; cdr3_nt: TGCGCCAGCAGTGTGGTTCCGGGAGAAAACATTCAGTACTTC
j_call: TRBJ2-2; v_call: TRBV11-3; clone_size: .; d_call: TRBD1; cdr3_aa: CASSLVAGTVNTGELFF; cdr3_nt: TGTGCCAGCAGCTTAGTCGCCGGGACAGTGAACACCGGGGAGCTGTTTTTT
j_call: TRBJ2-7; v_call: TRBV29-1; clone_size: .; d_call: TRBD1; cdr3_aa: CSGLWVSGGAGGYMEQYF; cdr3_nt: TGCAGCGGCCTGTGGGTATCCGGTGGGGCAGGGGGCTATATGGAGCAGTACTTC
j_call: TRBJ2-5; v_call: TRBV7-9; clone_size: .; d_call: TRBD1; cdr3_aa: CASSTRQGLYQETQYF; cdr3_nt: TGTGCCAGCAGCACACGACAGGGCCTGTACCAAGAGACCCAGTACTTC
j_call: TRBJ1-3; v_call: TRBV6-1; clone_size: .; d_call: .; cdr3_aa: CASSDWDTRNTIYF; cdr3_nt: TGTGCCAGCAGTGACTGGGACACCCGAAACACCATATATTTT
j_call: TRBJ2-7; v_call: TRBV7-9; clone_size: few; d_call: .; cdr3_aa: CASSLELVSSEQYF; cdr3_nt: TGTGCCAGCAGCTTAGAACTAGTGAGTTCCGAGCAGTACTTC
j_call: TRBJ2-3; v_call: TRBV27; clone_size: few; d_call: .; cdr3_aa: CASRTPGVNTQYF; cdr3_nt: TGTGCCAGCAGGACACCCGGGGTAAATACGCAGTATTTT
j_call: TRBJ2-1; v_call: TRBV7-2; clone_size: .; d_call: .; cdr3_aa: CASSLAGVGDEQFF; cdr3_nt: TGTGCCAGCAGCTTAGCGGGAGTCGGGGATGAGCAGTTCTTC
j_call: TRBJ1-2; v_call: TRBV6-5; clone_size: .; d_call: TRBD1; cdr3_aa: CASSYRTGYGYTF; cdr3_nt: TGTGCCAGCAGTTACCGGACAGGCTATGGCTACACCTTC